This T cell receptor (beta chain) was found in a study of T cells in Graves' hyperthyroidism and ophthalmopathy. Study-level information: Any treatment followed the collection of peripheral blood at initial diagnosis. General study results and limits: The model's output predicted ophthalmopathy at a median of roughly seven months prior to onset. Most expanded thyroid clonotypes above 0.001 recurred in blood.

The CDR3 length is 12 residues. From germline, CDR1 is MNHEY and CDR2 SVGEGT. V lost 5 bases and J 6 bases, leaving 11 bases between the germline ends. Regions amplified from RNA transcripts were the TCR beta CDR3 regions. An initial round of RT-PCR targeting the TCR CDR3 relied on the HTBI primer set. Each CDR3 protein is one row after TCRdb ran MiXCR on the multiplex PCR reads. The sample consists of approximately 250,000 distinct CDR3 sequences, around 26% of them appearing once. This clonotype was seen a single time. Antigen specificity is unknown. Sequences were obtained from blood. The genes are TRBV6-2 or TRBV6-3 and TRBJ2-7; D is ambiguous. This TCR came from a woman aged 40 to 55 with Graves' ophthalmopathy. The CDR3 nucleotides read TGTGCCAGCAGTCAACGATCGGTCGAGCAGTACTTC. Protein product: CASSQRSVEQYF.